Listed here are 15 T cell receptor beta chains from one sample, sequenced in a study of metastatic and nonmetastatic thyroid tumors. Thyroid surgery was preceded by no treatment in any patient. TCRdb re-analyzed the PCR reads through MiXCR. In the table there are under 50,000 clones, around 20% of which are singletons. Sequenced material: blood. The source is a male donor with papillary thyroid cancer or a benign thyroid nodule (not recorded which). Some clones in this sample may be carry-over from other donors' samples.

At least ten counts were recorded for this clone. Just one base apart from a much larger clone, this may be a read error. Different DNA sequences within this sample yield the same CDR3. The rearrangement joins TRBV25-1 to TRBJ1-6; D is undetermined. The CDR3 contains 14 residues. V lost 9 bases, J lost 2 bases, and 11 bases lay in between. The germline CDR1 and CDR2 sequences are MGHDK and SYGVNS. CDR3 sequence (DNA): TGTGCCAGTGGGGTGAGCCCCTATAATTCACCCCTCCACTTT. Its translation is CASGVSPYNSPLHF.

This clone was detected once. The chain carries TRBV4-2 and TRBJ1-2, with D tentatively TRBD1 (5 bases). Germline V gene data show CDR1 as LGHNA and CDR2 as YNFKEQ. The CDR3 contains 15 residues. The germline V and J ends were trimmed by 1 base and 10 bases, with 19 bases remaining between them. The CDR3 protein is CASSQVGATVDDYTF. CDR3 sequence (DNA): TGTGCCAGCAGCCAAGTAGGTGCGACAGTGGACGACTACACCTTC.

As regards this clone: Other nucleotide sequences from this sample produce the same CDR3. J is TRBJ2-3 and V is TRBV5-1; 14 nucleotides align to TRBD2. Germline-derived CDR1 and CDR2 are SGHRS and YFSETQ. CDR3 length equals 16 residues. Germline trimming cut 3 bases from V and 4 bases from J; bases unmatched to any gene: 4. The CDR3 is CASSYGTSGSPDTQYF. CDR3 coding DNA: TGCGCCAGCAGCTACGGGACTAGCGGGAGCCCAGATACGCAGTATTTT.

This clone was recorded at least ten times. The genes are TRBV12-3 or TRBV12-4 and TRBJ2-6, with 8 bases that match TRBD1. The CDR3 covers 15 residues. After removal of 6 bases from V and 2 bases from J, the junction contained 3 bases not matched to a gene. The CDR3 DNA follows: TGTGCCAGCAGCGGGACAGGTCCTGGGGCCAACGTCCTGACTTTC. Translated: CASSGTGPGANVLTF.

V gene TRBV20-1 combines with J gene TRBJ2-1; a weak D match, TRBD2 (5 bases). Germline CDR1 DFQATT, CDR2 SNEGSKA (reference sequence). V lost 0 bases, J lost 4 bases, and 16 bases lay in between. This CDR3 contains 16 residues. DNA of the CDR3: TGCAGTGCTAGAGATCTTGGGAGTATAGGGTACAATGAGCAGTTCTTC. Encoded protein: CSARDLGSIGYNEQFF.

This clone was counted only a few times. The V gene is TRBV6-5, the J gene TRBJ1-5; 8 bases are a match to TRBD1. The CDR3 is made up of 17 amino acids. J lost 4 bases, V lost 6 bases, and 14 bases had no gene match. Germline V gene data show CDR1 as MNHEY and CDR2 as SVGAGI. The chain's CDR3 is CASRYSQGAVGNQPQHF. Here the CDR3 DNA reads TGTGCCAGCAGATACAGCCAGGGGGCTGTAGGTAATCAGCCCCAGCATTTT.

This clone was counted a single time. This chain uses TRBV30 with TRBJ2-7; TRBD2 matches at 10 bases. The V gene end was trimmed by 2 bases and the J gene end by 4 bases; junction bases not matched to a gene: 5. The CDR3 extends over 14 amino acids. The V gene's germline CDR1 is GTSNPN and CDR2 SVGIG (reference sequence). Here the CDR3 reads CAWSLTSGSYEQYF. DNA for the CDR3: TGTGCCTGGAGTTTGACTAGCGGGTCGTACGAGCAGTACTTC.

This clone was observed many times. The chain uses TRBV9 and TRBJ2-1; possibly TRBD2 for D (7 bases). The CDR3 spans 16 residues. The germline CDR1 and CDR2 sequences are SGDLS and YYNGEE. V dropped 0 bases and J dropped 6 bases, with 16 bases sitting between them. CDR3 sequence reads: CASSVGGWEGGNEQFF. The CDR3 DNA reads TGTGCCAGCAGCGTAGGAGGGTGGGAGGGGGGCAATGAGCAGTTCTTC.

This clone was observed many times. This chain links TRBV29-1 with TRBJ1-2, with D perhaps matching TRBD1 (5 bases). CDR3 size: 11 residues. CDR1 SQVTM and CDR2 ANQGSEA come from the germline V gene. The ends were cut back, 8 bases at V and 5 bases at J, with 12 bases in the middle. The DNA for the CDR3 is TGCAGCTCGAAGGGGCCTTATGGCTACACCTTC. This gives the protein CSSKGPYGYTF. Looking up the rest from reference TRBV29-1 and TRBJ1-2 gives the full variable domain: SAVISQKPSRDICQRGTSLTIQCQVDSQVTMMFWYRQQPGQSLTLIATANQGSEATYESGFVIDKFPISRPNLTFSTLTVSNMSPEDSSIYLCSSKGPYGYTFGSGTRLTVV.

The rearrangement links TRBV7-3 to TRBJ2-1; 7 nucleotides match TRBD2. This CDR3 has 14 residues. Germline CDR1 reads SGHTA; CDR2 reads FQGTGA. The ends lost 6 bases at V and 7 bases at J; junction bases unmatched: 9. The CDR3 reads CASSPPGGSNEQFF. CDR3 DNA: TGTGCCAGCAGTCCCCCTGGCGGGAGTAATGAGCAGTTCTTC.

The V gene is TRBV14, the J gene TRBJ2-5; TRBD2 agrees at 15 bases. Germline CDR1 SGHDN, CDR2 FVKESK. CDR3 size: 20 residues. Trimming cost V 1 base and J 3 bases; bases outside gene matches: 12. The CDR3 spells CASSQAQWWTSGRAEETQYF. The CDR3 DNA reads as TGTGCCAGCAGCCAAGCGCAGTGGTGGACTAGCGGGAGGGCGGAAGAGACCCAGTACTTC. The full variable domain, completed using reference TRBV14 and TRBJ2-5, is EAGVTQFPSHSVIEKGQTVTLRCDPISGHDNLYWYRRVMGKEIKFLLHFVKESKQDESGMPNNRFLAERTGGTYSTLKVQPAELEDSGVYFCASSQAQWWTSGRAEETQYFGPGTRLLVL.

A remark on this clone: Other nucleotide sequences from this sample produce the same CDR3. V and J are TRBV20-1 and TRBJ1-5; a possible D gene is TRBD1 (5 bases). This CDR3 spans 12 amino acids. Germline V gene sequence: CDR1 DFQATT, CDR2 SNEGSKA (reference sequence). The V end was cut by 6 bases, the J end by 6 bases, with 12 bases between. The CDR3 coding sequence is TGCAGTGCCCAACAGGCCGGTCAGCCCCAGCATTTT. It codes for CSAQQAGQPQHF.

The J gene is TRBJ2-3, the V gene TRBV28, with D unclear. CDR1 is MDHEN, CDR2 SYDVKM, per germline. V was cut by 5 bases and J by 0 bases, with 12 bases left in between. The CDR3 runs to 15 residues. The CDR3 sequence: CASSARRLSTDTQYF. CDR3 sequence (DNA): TGTGCCAGCAGTGCGCGACGGCTAAGCACAGATACGCAGTATTTT.

This clone turned up a few times. The chain employs TRBV6-2 or TRBV6-3 and TRBJ2-7; tentatively, D is TRBD1 (6 bases). The germline V gene has CDR1 MNHEY and CDR2 SVGEGT. The CDR3 runs 13 residues. Trimming took off 4 bases at V and 4 bases at J, with 11 bases between the two ends. The DNA for the CDR3 is TGTGCCAGCAGTTCCGGACAGCGATACGAGCAGTACTTC. This encodes CASSSGQRYEQYF.

This clone was recorded at least ten times. This chain connects TRBV9 to TRBJ2-1; tentatively, D is TRBD1 (5 bases). Germline V lookup: CDR1 SGDLS, CDR2 YYNGEE. The CDR3 length is 15 residues. Trimming removed 6 bases from V and 2 bases from J, with 15 bases in between. The CDR3 sequence is CASTPGQGPYNEQFF. CDR3 nucleotides: TGTGCCAGCACCCCCGGCCAGGGCCCCTACAATGAGCAGTTCTTC.